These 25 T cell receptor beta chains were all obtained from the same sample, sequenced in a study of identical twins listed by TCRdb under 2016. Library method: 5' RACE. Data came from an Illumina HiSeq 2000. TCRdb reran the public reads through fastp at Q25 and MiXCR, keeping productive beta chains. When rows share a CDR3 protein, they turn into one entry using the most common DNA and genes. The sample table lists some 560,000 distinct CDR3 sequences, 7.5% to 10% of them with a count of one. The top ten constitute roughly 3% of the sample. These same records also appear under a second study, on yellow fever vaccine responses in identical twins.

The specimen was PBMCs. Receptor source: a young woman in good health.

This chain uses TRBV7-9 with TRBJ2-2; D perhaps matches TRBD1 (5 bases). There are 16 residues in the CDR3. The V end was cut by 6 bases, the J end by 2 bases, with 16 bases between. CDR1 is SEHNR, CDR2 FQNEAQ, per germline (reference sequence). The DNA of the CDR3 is TGTGCCAGCAGGAGGACATCTGGGGAAAACACCGGGGAGCTGTTTTTT. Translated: CASRRTSGENTGELFF.

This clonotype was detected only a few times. The CDR3 loop reads CSVVGGQGGFEQFF. The CDR3 DNA follows: TGCAGCGTTGTGGGCGGACAGGGCGGCTTTGAGCAGTTCTTC. The chain employs TRBV29-1 and TRBJ2-1, with 8 bases identical to TRBD1. CDR1 and CDR2 (germline): SQVTM, ANQGSEA. The CDR3 loop spans 14 amino acids. Trimming removed 4 bases from V and 9 bases from J; junction bases left unmatched: 11.

CDR3 bases: TGCGCCAGCAGCTTGTCCGGGGGGCGTAGGAACACCGGGGAGCTGTTTTTT. Amino acid sequence: CASSLSGGRRNTGELFF. V gene TRBV5-1 combines with J gene TRBJ2-2; perhaps TRBD2 as D (7 bases). Trimming cost V 1 base and J 1 base, with 14 bases left between them. Germline assignment: CDR1 SGHRS and CDR2 YFSETQ. This CDR3 comprises 17 residues.

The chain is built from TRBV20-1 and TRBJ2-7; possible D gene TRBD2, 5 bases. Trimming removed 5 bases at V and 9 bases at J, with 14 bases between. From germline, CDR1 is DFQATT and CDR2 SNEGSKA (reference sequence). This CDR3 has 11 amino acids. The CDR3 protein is CSARLSAGQYF. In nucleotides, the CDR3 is TGCAGTGCTCGCTTGTCCGCGGGGCAGTACTTC.

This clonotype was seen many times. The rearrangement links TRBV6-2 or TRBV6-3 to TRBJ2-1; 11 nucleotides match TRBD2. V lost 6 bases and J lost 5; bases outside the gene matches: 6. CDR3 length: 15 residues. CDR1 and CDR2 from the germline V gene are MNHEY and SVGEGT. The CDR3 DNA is TGTGCCAGCAGAGCACTAGCGGGAGTGGACAATGAGCAGTTCTTC. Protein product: CASRALAGVDNEQFF.

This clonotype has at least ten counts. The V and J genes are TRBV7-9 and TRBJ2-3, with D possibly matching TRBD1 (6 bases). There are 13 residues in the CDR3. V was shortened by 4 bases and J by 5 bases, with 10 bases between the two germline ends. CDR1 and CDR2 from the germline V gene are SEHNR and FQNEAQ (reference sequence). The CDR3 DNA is TGTGCCAGCAGCTCCAACAGGGAAGATACGCAGTATTTT. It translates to CASSSNREDTQYF.

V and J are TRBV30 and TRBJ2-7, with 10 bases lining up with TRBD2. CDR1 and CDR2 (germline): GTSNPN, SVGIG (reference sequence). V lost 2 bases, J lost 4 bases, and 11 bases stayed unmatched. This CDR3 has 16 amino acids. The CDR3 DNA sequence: TGTGCCTGGAGTCAAATCAGCGGGAGGGCCCAGTACGAGCAGTACTTC. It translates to CAWSQISGRAQYEQYF. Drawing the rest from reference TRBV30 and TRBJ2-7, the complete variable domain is SQTIHQWPATLVQPVGSPLSLECTVEGTSNPNLYWYRQAAGRGLQLLFYSVGIGQISSEVPQNLSASRPQDRQFILSSKKLLLSDSGFYLCAWSQISGRAQYEQYFGPGTRLTVT.

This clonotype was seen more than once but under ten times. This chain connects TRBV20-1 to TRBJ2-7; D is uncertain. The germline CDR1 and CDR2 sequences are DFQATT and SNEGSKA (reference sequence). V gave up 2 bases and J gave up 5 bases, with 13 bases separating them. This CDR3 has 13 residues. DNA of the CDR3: TGCAGTGCTAGAATGCAGACCATAAACGAGCAGTACTTC. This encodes CSARMQTINEQYF.

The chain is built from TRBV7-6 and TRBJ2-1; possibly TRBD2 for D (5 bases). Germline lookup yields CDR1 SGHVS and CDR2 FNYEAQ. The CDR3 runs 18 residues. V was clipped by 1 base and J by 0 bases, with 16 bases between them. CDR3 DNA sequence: TGTGCCAGCAGCTTAGTCGATCCTGGCGGAGGCTCCTACAATGAGCAGTTCTTC. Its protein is CASSLVDPGGGSYNEQFF.

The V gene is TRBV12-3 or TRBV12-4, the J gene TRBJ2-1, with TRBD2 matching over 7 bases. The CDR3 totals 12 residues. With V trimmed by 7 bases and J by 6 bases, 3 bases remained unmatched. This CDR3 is CASKRTSNEQFF. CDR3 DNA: TGTGCCAGCAAGAGGACTAGCAATGAGCAGTTCTTC.

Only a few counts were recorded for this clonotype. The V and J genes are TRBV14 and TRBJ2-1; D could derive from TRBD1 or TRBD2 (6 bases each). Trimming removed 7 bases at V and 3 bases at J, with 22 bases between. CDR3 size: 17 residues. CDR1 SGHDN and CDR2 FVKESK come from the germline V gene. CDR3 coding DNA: TGTGCCAGCACCCCGAGGGGGGTAGCGAGACTCTACAATGAGCAGTTCTTC. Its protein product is CASTPRGVARLYNEQFF.

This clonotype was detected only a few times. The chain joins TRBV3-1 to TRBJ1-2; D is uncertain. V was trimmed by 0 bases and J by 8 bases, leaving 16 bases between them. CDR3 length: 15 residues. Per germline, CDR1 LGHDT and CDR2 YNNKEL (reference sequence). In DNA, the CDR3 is TGTGCCAGCAGCCAAGATGGAGGTGCCAATAGCGGCTACACCTTC. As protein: CASSQDGGANSGYTF.

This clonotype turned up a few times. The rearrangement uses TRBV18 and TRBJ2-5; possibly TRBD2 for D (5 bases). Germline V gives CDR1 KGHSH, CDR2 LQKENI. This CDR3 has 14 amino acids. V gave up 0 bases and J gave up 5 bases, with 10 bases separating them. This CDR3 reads CASSPPGLAETQYF. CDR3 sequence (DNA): TGTGCCAGCTCACCACCAGGCCTAGCCGAGACCCAGTACTTC.

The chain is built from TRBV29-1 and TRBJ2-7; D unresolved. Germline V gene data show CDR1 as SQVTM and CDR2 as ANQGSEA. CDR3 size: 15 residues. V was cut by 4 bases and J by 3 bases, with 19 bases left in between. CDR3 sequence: CSVAPGQIPIYEQYF. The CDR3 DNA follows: TGCAGCGTTGCCCCCGGGCAGATCCCCATCTACGAGCAGTACTTC.

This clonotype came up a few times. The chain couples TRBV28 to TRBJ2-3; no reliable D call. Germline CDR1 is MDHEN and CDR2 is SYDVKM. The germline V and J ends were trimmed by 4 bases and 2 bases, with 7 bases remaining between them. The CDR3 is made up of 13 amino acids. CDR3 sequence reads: CASSSRITDTQYF. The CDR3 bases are TGTGCCAGCAGTTCCCGGATCACAGATACGCAGTATTTT.

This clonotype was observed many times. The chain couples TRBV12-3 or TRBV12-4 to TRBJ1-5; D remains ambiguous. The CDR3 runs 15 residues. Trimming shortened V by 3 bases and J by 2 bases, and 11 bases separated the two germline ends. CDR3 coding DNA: TGTGCCAGCAGTTTCGGAAGAGAGGGCAATCAGCCCCAGCATTTT. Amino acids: CASSFGREGNQPQHF.

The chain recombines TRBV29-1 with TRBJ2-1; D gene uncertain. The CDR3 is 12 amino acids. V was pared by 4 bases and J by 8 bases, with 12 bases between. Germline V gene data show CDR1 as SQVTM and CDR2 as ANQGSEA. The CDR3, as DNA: TGCAGCGTTGTGATAGGATTCGATGAGCAGTTCTTC. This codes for CSVVIGFDEQFF.

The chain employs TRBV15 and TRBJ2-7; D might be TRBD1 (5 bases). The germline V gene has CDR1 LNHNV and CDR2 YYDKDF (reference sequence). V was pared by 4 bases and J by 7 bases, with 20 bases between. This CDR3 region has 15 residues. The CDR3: CATSTWAGLVGEQYF. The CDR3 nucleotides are TGTGCCACCAGCACTTGGGCAGGGCTCGTGGGAGAGCAGTACTTC.

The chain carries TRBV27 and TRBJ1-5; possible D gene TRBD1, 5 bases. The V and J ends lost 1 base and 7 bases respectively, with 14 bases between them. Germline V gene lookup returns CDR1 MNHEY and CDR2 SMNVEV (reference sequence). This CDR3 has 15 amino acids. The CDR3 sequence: CASSLLRGGGQPQHF. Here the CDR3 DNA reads TGTGCCAGCAGTTTATTGAGGGGTGGCGGCCAGCCCCAGCATTTT.

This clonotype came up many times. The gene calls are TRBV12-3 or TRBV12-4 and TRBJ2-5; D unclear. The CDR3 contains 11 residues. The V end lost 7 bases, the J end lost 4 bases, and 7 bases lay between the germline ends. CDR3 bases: TGTGCCAGCACCGAAGGAGAGACCCAGTACTTC. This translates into CASTEGETQYF.

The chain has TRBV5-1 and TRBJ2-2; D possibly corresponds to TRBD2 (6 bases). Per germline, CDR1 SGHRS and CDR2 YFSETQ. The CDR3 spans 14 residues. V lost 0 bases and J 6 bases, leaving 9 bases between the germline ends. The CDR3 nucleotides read TGCGCCAGCAGCTTGGCTCCTAGCGCCGGGGAGCTGTTTTTT. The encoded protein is CASSLAPSAGELFF.

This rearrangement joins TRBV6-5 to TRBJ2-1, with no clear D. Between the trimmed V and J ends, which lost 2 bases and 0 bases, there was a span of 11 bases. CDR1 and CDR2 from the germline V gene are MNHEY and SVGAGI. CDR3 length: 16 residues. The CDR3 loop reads CASSYKVMDSYNEQFF. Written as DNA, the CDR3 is TGTGCCAGCAGTTACAAGGTTATGGACTCCTACAATGAGCAGTTCTTC.

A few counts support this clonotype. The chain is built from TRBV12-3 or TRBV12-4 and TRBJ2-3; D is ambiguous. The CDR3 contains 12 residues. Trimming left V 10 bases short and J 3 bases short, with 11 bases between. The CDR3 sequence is CATTKGTDTQYF. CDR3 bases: TGTGCCACCACGAAGGGAACAGATACGCAGTATTTT.

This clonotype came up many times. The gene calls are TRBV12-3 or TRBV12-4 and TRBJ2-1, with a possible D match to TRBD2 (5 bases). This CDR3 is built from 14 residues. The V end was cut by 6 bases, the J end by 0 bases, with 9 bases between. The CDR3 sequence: CASRKGDSYNEQFF. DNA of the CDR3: TGTGCCAGCAGGAAGGGAGACTCCTACAATGAGCAGTTCTTC.

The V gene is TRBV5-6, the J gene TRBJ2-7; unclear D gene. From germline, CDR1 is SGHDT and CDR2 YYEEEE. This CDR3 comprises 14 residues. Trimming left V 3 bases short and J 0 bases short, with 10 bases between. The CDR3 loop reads CASSSGPHSYEQYF. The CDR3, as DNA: TGTGCCAGCAGCTCCGGGCCCCACTCCTACGAGCAGTACTTC. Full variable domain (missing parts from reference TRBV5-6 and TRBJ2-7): DAGVTQSPTHLIKTRGQQVTLRCSPKSGHDTVSWYQQALGQGPQFIFQYYEEEERQRGNFPDRFSGHQFPNYSSELNVNALLLGDSALYLCASSSGPHSYEQYFGPGTRLTVT.